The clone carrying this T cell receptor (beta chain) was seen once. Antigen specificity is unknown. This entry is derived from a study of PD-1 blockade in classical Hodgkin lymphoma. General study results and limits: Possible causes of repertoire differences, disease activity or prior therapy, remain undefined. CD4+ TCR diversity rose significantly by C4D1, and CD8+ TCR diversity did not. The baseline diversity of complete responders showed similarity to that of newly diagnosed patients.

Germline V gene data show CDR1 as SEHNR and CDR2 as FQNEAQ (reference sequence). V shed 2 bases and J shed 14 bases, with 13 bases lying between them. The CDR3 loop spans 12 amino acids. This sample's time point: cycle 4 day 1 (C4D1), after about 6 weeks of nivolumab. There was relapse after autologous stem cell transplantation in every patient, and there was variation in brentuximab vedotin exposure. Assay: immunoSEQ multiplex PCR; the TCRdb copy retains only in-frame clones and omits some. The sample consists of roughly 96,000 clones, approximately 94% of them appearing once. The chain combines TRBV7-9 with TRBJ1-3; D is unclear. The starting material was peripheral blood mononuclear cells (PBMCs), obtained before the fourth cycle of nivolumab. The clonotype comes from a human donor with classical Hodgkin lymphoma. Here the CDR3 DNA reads TGTGCCAGCAGCTTAAGGCAGCTCGCTCTATATTTT. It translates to CASSLRQLALYF.